These T cell receptor beta chains were read from a single sample in a study of early T cells in non-severe SARS-CoV-2 infection. MiXCR was run by TCRdb on the 5' RACE reads, yielding one entry per CDR3 protein. The sample records around 80,000 distinct CDR3 sequences, approximately 13% being singletons. Sequenced sample: whole blood. All receptors come from an adult who was a healthcare worker with PCR-confirmed SARS-CoV-2 infection or an uninfected control (not recorded which). Both conserved end residues are trimmed from each CDR3.

V,J,CDR3
TRBV28,TRBJ1-2,ASSLNSYGYT
TRBV2,TRBJ2-1,ASSGSRDRGQFDNEQF
TRBV18,TRBJ1-1,ASSPGRASNTEAF
TRBV20-1,TRBJ2-5,SASAPGEGETQY
TRBV6-4,TRBJ1-6,ASSLIGQGNSPLH
TRBV20-1,TRBJ2-1,SARDPSKPRGYNEQF
TRBV7-9,TRBJ1-1,ASSPRAGPEAF
TRBV5-1,TRBJ2-7,ASSFSDTSYEQY
TRBV6-5,TRBJ1-2,ASSYRDGSYGYT
TRBV4-2,TRBJ1-4,ASSQTNVLNEKLF
TRBV13,TRBJ1-4,ASSHWDRGKLF
TRBV11-1,TRBJ2-7,ASSRLEKTYEQY
TRBV12-3/TRBV12-4,TRBJ2-1,ASSVTSGGANEQF
TRBV9,TRBJ2-1,ASSVAGSYNEQF